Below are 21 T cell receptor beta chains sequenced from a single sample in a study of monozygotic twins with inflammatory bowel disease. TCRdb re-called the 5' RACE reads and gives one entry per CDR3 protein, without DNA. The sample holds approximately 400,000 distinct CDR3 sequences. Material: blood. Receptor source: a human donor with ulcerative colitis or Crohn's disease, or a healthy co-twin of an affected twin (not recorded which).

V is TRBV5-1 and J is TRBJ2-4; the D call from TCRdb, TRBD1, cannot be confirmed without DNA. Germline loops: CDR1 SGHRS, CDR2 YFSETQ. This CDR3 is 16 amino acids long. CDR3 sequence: CASSLAWSTRGDIQYF.

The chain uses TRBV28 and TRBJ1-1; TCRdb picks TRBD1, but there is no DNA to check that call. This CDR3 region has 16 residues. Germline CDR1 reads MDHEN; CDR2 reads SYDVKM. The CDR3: CASSPLGAVRSTEAFF.

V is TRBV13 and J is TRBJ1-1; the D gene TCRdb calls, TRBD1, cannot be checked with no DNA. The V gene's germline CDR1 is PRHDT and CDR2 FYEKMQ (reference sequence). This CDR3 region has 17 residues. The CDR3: CASSLGLRWGENTEAFF.

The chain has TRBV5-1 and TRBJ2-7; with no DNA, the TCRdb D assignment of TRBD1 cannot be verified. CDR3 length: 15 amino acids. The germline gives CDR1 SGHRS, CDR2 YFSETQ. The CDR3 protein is CASSLKGETHLEQYF.

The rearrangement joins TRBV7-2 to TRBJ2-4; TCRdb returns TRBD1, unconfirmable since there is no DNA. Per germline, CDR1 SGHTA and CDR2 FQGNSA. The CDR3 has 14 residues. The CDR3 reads CASSLWGGSDIQYF.

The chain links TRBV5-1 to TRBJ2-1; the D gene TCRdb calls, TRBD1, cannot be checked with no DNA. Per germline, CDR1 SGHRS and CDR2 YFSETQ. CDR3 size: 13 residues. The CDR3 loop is CASSSRWGDEQFF.

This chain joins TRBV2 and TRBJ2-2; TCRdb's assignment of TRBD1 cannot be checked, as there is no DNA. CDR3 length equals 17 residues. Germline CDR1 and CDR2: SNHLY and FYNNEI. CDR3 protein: CASSEEGGISSTGELFF.

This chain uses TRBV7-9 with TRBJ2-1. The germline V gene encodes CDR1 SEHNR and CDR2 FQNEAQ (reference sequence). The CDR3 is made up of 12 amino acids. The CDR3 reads CASSMTVDEQFF.

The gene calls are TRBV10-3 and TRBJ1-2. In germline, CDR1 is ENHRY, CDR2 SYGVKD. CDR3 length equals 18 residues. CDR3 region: CAISERRRTSSVDYGYTF.

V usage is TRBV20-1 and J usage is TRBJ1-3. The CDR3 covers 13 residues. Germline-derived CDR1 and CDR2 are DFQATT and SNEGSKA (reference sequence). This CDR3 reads CSATQGSGNTIYF.

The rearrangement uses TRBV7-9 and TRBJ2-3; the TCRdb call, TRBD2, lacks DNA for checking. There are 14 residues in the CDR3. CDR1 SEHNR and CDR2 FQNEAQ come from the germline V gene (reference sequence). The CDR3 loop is CASSGRPSTDTQYF.

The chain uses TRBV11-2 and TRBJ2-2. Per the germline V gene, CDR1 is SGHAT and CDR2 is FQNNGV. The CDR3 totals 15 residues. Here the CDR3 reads CASSRLTGGTGELFF.

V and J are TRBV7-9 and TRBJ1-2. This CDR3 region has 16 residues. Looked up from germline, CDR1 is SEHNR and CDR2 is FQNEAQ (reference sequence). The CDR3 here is CASSLVWQNKNYGYTF. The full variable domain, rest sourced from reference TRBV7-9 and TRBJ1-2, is DTGVSQNPRHKITKRGQNVTFRCDPISEHNRLYWYRQTLGQGPEFLTYFQNEAQLEKSRLLSDRFSAERPKGSFSTLEIQRTEQGDSAMYLCASSLVWQNKNYGYTFGSGTRLTVV.

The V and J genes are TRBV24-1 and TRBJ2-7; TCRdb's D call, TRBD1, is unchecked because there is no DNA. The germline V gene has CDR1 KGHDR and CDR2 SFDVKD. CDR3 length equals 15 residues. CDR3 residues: CATSDSRTASYEQYF.

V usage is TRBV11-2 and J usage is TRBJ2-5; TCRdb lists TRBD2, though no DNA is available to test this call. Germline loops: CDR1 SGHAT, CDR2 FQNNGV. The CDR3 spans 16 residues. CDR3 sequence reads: CASSHRGLARQETQYF. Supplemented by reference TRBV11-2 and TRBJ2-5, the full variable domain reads EAGVAQSPRYKIIEKRQSVAFWCNPISGHATLYWYQQILGQGPKLLIQFQNNGVVDDSQLPKDRFSAERLKGVDSTLKIQPAKLEDSAVYLCASSHRGLARQETQYFGPGTRLLVL.

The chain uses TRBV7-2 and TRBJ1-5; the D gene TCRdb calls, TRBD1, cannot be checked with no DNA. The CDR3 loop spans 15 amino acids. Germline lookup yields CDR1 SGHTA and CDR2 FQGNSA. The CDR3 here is CASRSGGVGNQPQHF. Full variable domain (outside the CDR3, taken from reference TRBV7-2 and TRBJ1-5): GAGVSQSPSNKVTEKGKDVELRCDPISGHTALYWYRQSLGQGLEFLIYFQGNSAPDKSGLPSDRFSAERTGGSVSTLTIQRTQQEDSAVYLCASRSGGVGNQPQHFGDGTRLSIL.

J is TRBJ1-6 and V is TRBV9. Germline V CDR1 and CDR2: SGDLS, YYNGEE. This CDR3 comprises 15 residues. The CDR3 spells CASSVAGVDNSPLHF.

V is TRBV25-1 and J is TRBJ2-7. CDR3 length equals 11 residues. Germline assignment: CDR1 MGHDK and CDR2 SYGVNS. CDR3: CASSSFYEQYF.

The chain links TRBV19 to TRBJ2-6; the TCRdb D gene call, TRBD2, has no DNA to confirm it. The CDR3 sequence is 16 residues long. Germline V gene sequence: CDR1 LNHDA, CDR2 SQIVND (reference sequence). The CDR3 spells CASKLAGSSGANDLTF.

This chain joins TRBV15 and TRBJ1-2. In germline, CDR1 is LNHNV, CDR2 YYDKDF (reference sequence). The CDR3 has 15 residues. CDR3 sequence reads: CATSRDLGGSYGYTF.

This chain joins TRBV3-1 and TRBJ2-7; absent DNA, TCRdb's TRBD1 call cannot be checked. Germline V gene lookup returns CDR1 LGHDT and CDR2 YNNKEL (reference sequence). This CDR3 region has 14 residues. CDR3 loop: CASSQGSGNNEQYF.